Shown below are 3 T cell receptor beta chains from a single sample sequenced in a study of control samples from healthy donors and cancer patients. TCRdb's table, derived via immunoSEQ multiplex PCR, lists solely in-frame clones and lacks some. The table records about 130,000 clones, 75% to 95% of them present only once. What was sequenced was blood. These TCRs come from a man between 35 and 55 years old in good health.

The chain carries TRBV5-1 and TRBJ2-7, with 8 bases fitting TRBD1. CDR3 length equals 15 residues. Germline assignment: CDR1 SGHRS and CDR2 YFSETQ. V gave up 0 bases and J gave up 4 bases; unmatched junction bases: 6. Here the CDR3 reads CASSLAGTGSYEQYF. The CDR3 nucleotides are TGCGCCAGCAGCTTGGCCGGGACAGGTTCTTACGAGCAGTACTTC.

This chain links TRBV7-6 with TRBJ1-1, with TRBD1 as a possible D gene (6 bases). The CDR3 covers 16 residues. Germline V lookup: CDR1 SGHVS, CDR2 FNYEAQ. V lost 5 bases, J lost 3 bases, and 19 bases lay in between. This CDR3 reads CASSGFTGFRHTEAFF. The CDR3 nucleotides read TGTGCCAGCAGCGGATTCACAGGGTTCCGGCACACTGAAGCTTTCTTT.

The rearrangement joins TRBV15 to TRBJ2-3; 12 bases are shared with TRBD1. Germline CDR1 is LNHNV and CDR2 is YYDKDF (reference sequence). J was trimmed by 7 bases and V by 8 bases; bases with no gene match: 7. This CDR3 comprises 14 residues. The CDR3 DNA reads as TGTGCCACCGAGGGGGGACAGGGGGCATATACGCAGTATTTT. Translation: CATEGGQGAYTQYF.